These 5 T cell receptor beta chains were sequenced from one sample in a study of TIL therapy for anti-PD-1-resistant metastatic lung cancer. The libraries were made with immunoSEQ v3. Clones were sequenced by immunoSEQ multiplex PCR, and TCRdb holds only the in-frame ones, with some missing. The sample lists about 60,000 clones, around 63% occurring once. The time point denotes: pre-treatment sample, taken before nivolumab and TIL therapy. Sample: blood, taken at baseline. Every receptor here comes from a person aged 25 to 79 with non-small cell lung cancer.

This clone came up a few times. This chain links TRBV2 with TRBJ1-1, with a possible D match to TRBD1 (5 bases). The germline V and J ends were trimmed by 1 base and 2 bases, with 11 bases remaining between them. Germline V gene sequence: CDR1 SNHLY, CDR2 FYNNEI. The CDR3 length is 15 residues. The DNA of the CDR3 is TGTGCCAGCAGTGAAGGGTTTGGGGGAAACACTGAAGCTTTCTTT. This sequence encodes CASSEGFGGNTEAFF.

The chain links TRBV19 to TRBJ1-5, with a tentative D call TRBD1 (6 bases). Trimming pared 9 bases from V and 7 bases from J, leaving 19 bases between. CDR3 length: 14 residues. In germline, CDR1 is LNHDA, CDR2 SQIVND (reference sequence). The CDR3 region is CASGAQGLGQPQHF. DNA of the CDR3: TGTGCCAGCGGGGCCCAGGGGCTGGGGCAGCCCCAGCATTTT.

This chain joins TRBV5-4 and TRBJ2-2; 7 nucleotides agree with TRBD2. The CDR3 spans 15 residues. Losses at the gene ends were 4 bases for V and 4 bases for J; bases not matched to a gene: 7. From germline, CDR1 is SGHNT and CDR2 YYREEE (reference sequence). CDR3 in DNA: TGTGCCAGCAGCCCGACCTGGGGGGGCACCGGGGAGCTGTTTTTT. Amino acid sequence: CASSPTWGGTGELFF.

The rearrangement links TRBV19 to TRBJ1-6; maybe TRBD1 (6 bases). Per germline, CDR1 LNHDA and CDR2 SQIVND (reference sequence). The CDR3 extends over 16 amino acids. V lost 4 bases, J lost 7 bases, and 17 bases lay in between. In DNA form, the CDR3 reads TGTGCCAGTAGTACCCTGGGCGCAGGGGAAAATTCACCCCTCCACTTT. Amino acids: CASSTLGAGENSPLHF.

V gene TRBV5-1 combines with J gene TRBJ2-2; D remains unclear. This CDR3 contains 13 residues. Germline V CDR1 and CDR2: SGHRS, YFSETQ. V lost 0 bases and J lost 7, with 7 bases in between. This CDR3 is CASSLEVGGELFF. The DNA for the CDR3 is TGCGCCAGCAGCTTGGAGGTTGGCGGGGAGCTGTTTTTT.